The clone carrying this T cell receptor beta chain was observed a handful of times. Its antigen is unknown. The data belong to a study of lymphopenia after photon versus proton radiotherapy. Whole-study results and caveats: Survival link was tested only in deceased patients; proton benefit remains a possibility. Proton therapy kept repertoires fairly stable, unlike photons, which gained effector/memory cells. A bigger post-nadir fall in TCR diversity correlated inversely with survival time in deceased patients. Post-nadir diversity loss with photons came from oligoclonal expansion, particularly CD8+ Temra cells.

With 6 bases removed from V and 0 bases from J, the gap between germline ends came to 17 bases. The CDR3 is 16 amino acids. The V gene's germline CDR1 is WSHSY and CDR2 SAAADI. Sequencing was performed with immunoSEQ multiplex PCR; in TCRdb, only in-frame clones are kept and a portion is missing. The data contain roughly 25,000 clones, 85% to 90% of them singletons. This sequence originates from a man under 40 with gastric cancer. The chain has TRBV10-2 and TRBJ1-2, with TRBD1 as a possible D gene (6 bases). Here the sequenced sample was peripheral blood, taken from a patient treated with photon-based radiotherapy. The CDR3: CASSLDSEYTNYGYTF. The CDR3, as DNA: TGCGCCAGCAGCCTGGACAGCGAGTATACTAACTATGGCTACACCTTC.